Given below is one TCR beta chain in context. The clone's antigen remains unknown. Qualities for individual bases were not recorded, and no much larger clone is one base off. The identical CDR3 is also encoded by other nucleotide sequences in the sample. V loses 6 bases at its end and J loses 1 base; junction bases beyond the gene matches: 3. The germline V gene (reference sequence) yields LNHDA for CDR1 and SQIVND for CDR2. The CDR3 holds 14 amino acids from the cysteine to the phenylalanine. The sequence is cut down to CDR3 DNA, 42 bases in frame from base 1. This sample stems from a study of blood T cell repertoires in COVID-19 (dated by TCRdb to the early 2020s). Broadly, across the study: Collaborator samples came from the United States, Italy and Spain and covered acute and convalescent phases of COVID-19. The samples were drawn from two sources: the first 160 participants of the ongoing ImmuneRACE study, and over 950 subjects contributed by 6 global collaborators. The material from the prospective study consisted of cDNA or gDNA derived from T cells, B-cell-depleted T cells, or PBMCs. A de-identified subject ID, COVID-19 status, age in years and sex were almost always included in the sample metadata. The repertoires were made available in a free public database intended to serve as a resource for research on the immune response to SARS-CoV-2. Subjects who had been exposed to COVID-19, were actively infected with it, or had recovered from it provided the deeply sampled blood TCRbeta repertoires that made up the dataset. Where available, HLA class I and class II types were taken from metadata supplied by the sample provider and were not determined by assay-based typing.

What the work shows at the level of the full study, not this receptor alone: How much clinical and demographic metadata was included differed by source and by participant, and the metadata was provided uncurated.

The collaborating institutions used their own protocols to collect whole blood in K2EDTA tubes. For TCRbeta analysis, collaborator samples were shipped as frozen whole blood, as isolated PBMCs, or as DNA extracted from either sample type. The immunoSEQ Assay, a bias-controlled multiplex PCR, was used to amplify TCRbeta CDR3 regions from genomic DNA. As for how the authors treated the data: Within the assay, amplification of reference gene primers was used to estimate how many nucleated cells each sample contained. To quantify the absolute abundance of each unique TCRbeta CDR3 rearrangement, sequence reads were collapsed and filtered. For each sample, productive Simpson clonality was calculated by taking the square root of Simpson's diversity index across productive rearrangements. TCRdb carries this immuneACCESS record with in-frame sequences only. Its versions omit some clonotypes, under half of them owing to an unresolved V gene in the studies checked, with the rest unexplained. V and J calls and clone size come straight from that table; D and trimming were deduced from the DNA. In all, the sample holds some 170,000 clones, and about 75% of those were seen once. The top ten constitute about 9% of the sample.

The sequencing sample was made of peripheral blood. This clonotype was obtained from a woman aged 45-59 years with active or convalescent COVID-19. The chain couples TRBV19 to TRBJ1-1, and 9 bases in between align with TRBD1. The CDR3 protein is CASSRGQGNTEAFF. The nucleotides read TGTGCCAGTAGCCGGGGACAGGGGAACACTGAAGCTTTCTTT. The entire variable domain, with the stretches around the CDR3 drawn from the reference TRBV19 and TRBJ1-1 proteins, is DGGITQSPKYLFRKEGQNVTLSCEQNLNHDAMYWYRQDPGQGLRLIYYSQIVNDFQKGDIAEGYSVSREKKESFPLTVTSAQKNPTAFYLCASSRGQGNTEAFFGQGTRLTVV.